This T cell receptor (beta chain) was found in a study of cytomegalovirus exposure and HLA in healthy donors. CDR3 length: 18 amino acids. The J segment lost 2 bases and the V segment lost 3 bases, leaving 12 bases of the junction unmatched. In germline, CDR1 is MNHNS, CDR2 SASEGT. PCR employed 60 Vbeta and 13 Jbeta primers. Assay used: immunoSEQ multiplex PCR; TCRdb lists only in-frame clones, some missing. The table includes 150,000 to 200,000 clones, approximately 84% detected once. J is TRBJ2-3 and V is TRBV6-1; 9 bases align to TRBD2. Material for sequencing was PBMCs. The sequence was obtained from a man aged 18 to 29 in good health and CMV-seropositive. DNA of the CDR3: TGTGCCAGCAGTGATCTGGCGGGGGGGCCGGTAATCACAGATACGCAGTATTTT. The encoded protein is CASSDLAGGPVITDTQYF.